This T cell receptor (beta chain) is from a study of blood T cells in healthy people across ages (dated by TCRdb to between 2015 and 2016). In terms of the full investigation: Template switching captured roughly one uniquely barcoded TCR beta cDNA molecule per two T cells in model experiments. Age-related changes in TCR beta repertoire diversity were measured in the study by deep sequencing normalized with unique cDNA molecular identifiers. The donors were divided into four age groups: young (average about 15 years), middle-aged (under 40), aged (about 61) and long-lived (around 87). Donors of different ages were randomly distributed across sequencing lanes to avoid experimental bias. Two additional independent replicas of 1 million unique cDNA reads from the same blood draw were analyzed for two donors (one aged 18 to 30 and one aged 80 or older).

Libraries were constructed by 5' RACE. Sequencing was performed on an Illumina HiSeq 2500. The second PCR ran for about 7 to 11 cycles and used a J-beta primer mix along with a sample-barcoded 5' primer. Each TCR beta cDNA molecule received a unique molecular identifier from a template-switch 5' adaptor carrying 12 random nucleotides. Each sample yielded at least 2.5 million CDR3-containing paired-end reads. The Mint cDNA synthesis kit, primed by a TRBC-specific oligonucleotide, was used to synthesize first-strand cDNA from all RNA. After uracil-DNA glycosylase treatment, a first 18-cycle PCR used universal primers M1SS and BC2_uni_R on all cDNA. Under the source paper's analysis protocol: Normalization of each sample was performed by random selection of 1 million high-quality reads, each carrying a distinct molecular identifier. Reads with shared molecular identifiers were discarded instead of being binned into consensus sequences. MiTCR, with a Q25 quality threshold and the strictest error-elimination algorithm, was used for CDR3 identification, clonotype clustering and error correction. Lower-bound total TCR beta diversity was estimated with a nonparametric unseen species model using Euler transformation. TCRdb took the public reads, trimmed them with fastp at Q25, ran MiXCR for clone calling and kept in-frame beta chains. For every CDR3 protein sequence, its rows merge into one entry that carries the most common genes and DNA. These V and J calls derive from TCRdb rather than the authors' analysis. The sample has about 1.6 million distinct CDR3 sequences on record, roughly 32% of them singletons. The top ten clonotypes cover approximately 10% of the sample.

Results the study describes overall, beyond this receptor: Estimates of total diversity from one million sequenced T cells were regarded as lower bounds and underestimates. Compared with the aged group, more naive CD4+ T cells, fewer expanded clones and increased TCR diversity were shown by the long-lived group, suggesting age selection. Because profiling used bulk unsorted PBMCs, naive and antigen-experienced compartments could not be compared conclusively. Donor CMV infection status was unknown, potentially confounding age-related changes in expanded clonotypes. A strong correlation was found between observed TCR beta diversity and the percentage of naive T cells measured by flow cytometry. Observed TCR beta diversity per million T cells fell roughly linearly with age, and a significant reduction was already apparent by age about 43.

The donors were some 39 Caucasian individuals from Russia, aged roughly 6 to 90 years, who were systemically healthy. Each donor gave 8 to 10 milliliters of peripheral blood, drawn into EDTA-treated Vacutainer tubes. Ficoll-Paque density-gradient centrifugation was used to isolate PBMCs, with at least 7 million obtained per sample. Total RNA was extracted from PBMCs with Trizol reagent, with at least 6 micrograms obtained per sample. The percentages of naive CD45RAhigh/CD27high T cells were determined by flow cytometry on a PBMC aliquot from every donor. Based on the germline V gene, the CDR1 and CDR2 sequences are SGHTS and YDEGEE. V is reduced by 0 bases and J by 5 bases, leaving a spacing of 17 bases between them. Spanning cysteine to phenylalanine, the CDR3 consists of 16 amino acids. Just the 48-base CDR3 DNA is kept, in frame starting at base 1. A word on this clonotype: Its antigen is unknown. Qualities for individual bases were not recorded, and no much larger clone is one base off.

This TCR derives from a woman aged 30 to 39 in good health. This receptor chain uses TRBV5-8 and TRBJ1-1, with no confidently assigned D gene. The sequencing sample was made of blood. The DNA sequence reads TGTGCCAGCAGCTTGGGGGCTTACGACGTAGCGACTGAAGCTTTCTTT. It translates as CASSLGAYDVATEAFF.